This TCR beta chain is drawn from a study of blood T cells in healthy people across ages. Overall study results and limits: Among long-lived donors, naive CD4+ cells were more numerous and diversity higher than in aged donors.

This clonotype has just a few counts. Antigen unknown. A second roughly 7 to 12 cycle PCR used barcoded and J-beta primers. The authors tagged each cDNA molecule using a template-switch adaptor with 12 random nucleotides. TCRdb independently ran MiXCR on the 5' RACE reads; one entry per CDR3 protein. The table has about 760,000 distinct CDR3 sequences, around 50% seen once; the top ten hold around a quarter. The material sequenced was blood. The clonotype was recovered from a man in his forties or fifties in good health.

CDR3 in DNA: TGTGCCAGCAGCGTGCCCCCCCGGACAGGGTCTCACGAGCAGTACTTC. Its translation is CASSVPPRTGSHEQYF. V usage is TRBV9 and J usage is TRBJ2-5; 8 bases align to TRBD1. The J call is in doubt because the DNA end fits TRBJ2-7 better. The length of the CDR3 is 16 residues. CDR1 is SGDLS and CDR2 is YYNGEE in the germline V gene.